This TCR beta chain was recorded in a study of spatial heterogeneity in lung cancer. Looking at the study overall: The donor population consisted of approximately 70 patients with untreated, early-stage non-small cell lung cancer.

Time point reported: blood at routine non-recurrence follow-up after resection. Unsorted whole RNA from tumor, nontumor lung or frozen PBMC underwent sequencing. V lost 10 bases and J 6 bases, leaving 16 bases between the germline ends. The CDR3 contains 13 residues. CDR1 is SEHNR and CDR2 is FQNEAQ in the germline V gene (reference sequence). TCRdb ran MiXCR on the 5' RACE reads and lists one entry per CDR3 protein. The table has 51,000 or so distinct CDR3 sequences, 7.4% seen once. J is TRBJ2-1 and V is TRBV7-9; D is unclear. The receptor's source is a female donor with early-stage non-small cell lung cancer. Specimen: PBMCs, collected at follow-up. CDR3 nucleotides: TGTGCCACAAAACGTTCGGACCCCAATGAGCAGTTCTTC. This gives the protein CATKRSDPNEQFF.